This is a list of T cell receptor beta chains from one sample in a study of blood T cell repertoires in COVID-19. This table comes from immunoSEQ multiplex PCR, and its TCRdb copy is limited to in-frame clones, with some not included. Of 150,000 to 200,000 clones listed, approximately 79% are singletons. The sample comprised peripheral blood. The receptors were gathered from a man in his sixties with active or convalescent COVID-19. Both conserved end residues are trimmed from each CDR3. Fields, in order: clone size, V gene, J gene, CDR3 protein. Size is stated for part of the rows, as once, few or many counts, or as a class when the clone is expanded.

>.|TRBV19|TRBJ2-7
ASSPATGPRYEQY
>.|TRBV19|TRBJ2-3
ASSAIVDRGTSTDTQY
>.|TRBV5-4|TRBJ2-7
ASSPGLPYEQY
>.|TRBV5-6|TRBJ2-7
ASSLDQGYSYEQY
>.|TRBV21-1|TRBJ2-1
ASSKAQAHFVQF
>.|TRBV6-2/TRBV6-3|TRBJ1-1
ASSYQPRGGTEAF
>once|TRBV14|TRBJ2-1
ASSQAGHGQF
>.|TRBV9|TRBJ2-1
ASSPRVPGQSTEQF
>once|TRBV7-8|TRBJ1-2
ASSLYQGQMNYGYT
>.|TRBV6-5|TRBJ1-2
ASSQPGQGYYGYT
>.|TRBV18|TRBJ2-3
ASSPTGISTDTQY
>.|TRBV6-2/TRBV6-3|TRBJ2-7
ASSYPDGTGDYRPPYEQY
>.|TRBV11-3|TRBJ2-5
ATSVLADEETQY
>few|TRBV3-1/TRBV3-2|TRBJ1-2
ASSYRGDYGYT
>.|TRBV5-6|TRBJ1-5
ASSAGQINQPQH
>.|TRBV5-1|TRBJ2-5
ASSQTAPQETQY
>.|TRBV10-3|TRBJ1-2
AISEMKGGDGYT
>.|TRBV19|TRBJ2-2
ASSIGGQNTGELF
>once|TRBV19|TRBJ1-6
ASSPDRDSPLH
>.|TRBV7-8|TRBJ1-1
ASTRAGLGEAF
>.|TRBV3-1/TRBV3-2|TRBJ2-7
ASSPDLGLRSHEQY
>.|TRBV27|TRBJ2-1
ASSLRGMSNEQF
>.|TRBV10-3|TRBJ2-1
AIRGTSGSSDNEQF
>.|TRBV29-1|TRBJ2-1
SVELVGNNEQF
>.|TRBV4-2|TRBJ2-2
ASSRSGSGTGELF
>.|TRBV3-1/TRBV3-2|TRBJ1-2
ASSPGLRYGYT
>.|TRBV5-1|TRBJ1-2
ASSLRGSDYGYT